The clone carrying this TCR beta chain was observed a few times. Antigen: not known. The entry originates in a study of CD8 T cells in ankylosing spondylitis. Broader study findings: Several highly homologous variants formed a TCR beta motif that appeared characteristic of ankylosing spondylitis blood.

Germline CDR1 SGHDT, CDR2 YYEEEE. The CDR3 has 15 residues. The V end was cut by 4 bases, the J end by 1 base, with 11 bases between. Libraries of TCR beta came from quantitative 5'-RACE with molecular barcodes. TCRdb re-called the 5' RACE reads with MiXCR, one entry per CDR3 protein. The sample includes 100,000 to 150,000 distinct CDR3 sequences, under 20% of them seen just once. This sequence originates from a male donor with ankylosing spondylitis. V is TRBV5-6 and J is TRBJ2-2; perhaps TRBD2 as D (5 bases). Sample: blood, either unsorted or a sorted T cell fraction (not recorded which). This chain's CDR3 is CASSKNGENTGELFF. CDR3 nucleotides: TGTGCCAGCAGCAAAAACGGGGAGAACACCGGGGAGCTGTTTTTT.